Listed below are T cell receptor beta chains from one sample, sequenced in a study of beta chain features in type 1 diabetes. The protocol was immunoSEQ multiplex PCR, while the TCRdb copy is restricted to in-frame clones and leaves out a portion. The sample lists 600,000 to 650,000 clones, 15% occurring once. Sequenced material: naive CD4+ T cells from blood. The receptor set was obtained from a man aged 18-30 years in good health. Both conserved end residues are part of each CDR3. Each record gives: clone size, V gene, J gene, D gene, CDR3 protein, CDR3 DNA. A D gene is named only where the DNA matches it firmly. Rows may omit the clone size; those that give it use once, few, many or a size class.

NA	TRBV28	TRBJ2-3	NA	CASSLKGRRTDTQYF	TGTGCCAGCAGTTTAAAGGGGCGGCGGACAGATACGCAGTATTTT
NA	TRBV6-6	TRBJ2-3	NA	CASSRSAGTDTQYF	TGTGCCAGCAGTCGCTCGGCTGGCACAGATACGCAGTATTTT
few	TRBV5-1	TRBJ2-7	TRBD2	CASRGLAGGEGAQYF	TGCGCCAGCAGAGGACTAGCGGGAGGCGAAGGAGCGCAGTACTTC
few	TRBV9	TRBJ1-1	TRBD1	CASSGSGGTEAFF	TGTGCCAGCAGCGGCTCAGGGGGAACTGAAGCTTTCTTT
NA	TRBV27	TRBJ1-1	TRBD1	CASRTGEASEAFF	TGTGCCAGCAGAACAGGGGAAGCCAGTGAAGCTTTCTTT
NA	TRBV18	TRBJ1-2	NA	CASSLNAQRIYGYTF	TGTGCCAGCTCACTCAATGCCCAGAGAATCTATGGCTACACCTTC
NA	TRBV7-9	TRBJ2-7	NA	CASSSGQGTSYEQYF	TGTGCCAGCAGCTCTGGACAAGGTACGTCCTACGAGCAGTACTTC
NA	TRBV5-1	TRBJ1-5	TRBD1	CASSLEAGGFNQPQHF	TGCGCCAGCAGCTTGGAAGCAGGGGGCTTTAATCAGCCCCAGCATTTT
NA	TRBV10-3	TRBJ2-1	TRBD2	CAISESASGGRYNEQFF	TGTGCCATCAGTGAGTCTGCTAGCGGGGGGCGCTACAATGAGCAGTTCTTC
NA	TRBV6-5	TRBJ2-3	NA	CASSRGSAGTDTQYF	TGTGCCAGCAGTCGGGGATCGGCCGGCACAGATACGCAGTATTTT
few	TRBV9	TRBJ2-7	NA	CASSVNSYYEQYF	TGTGCCAGCAGCGTGAATTCCTACTACGAGCAGTACTTC
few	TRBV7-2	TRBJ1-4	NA	CASSSGQKGKLFF	TGTGCCAGCAGCTCCGGACAGAAGGGAAAACTGTTTTTT
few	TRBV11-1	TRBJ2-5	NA	CASSPGGVHSQETQYF	TGTGCCAGCAGCCCAGGAGGGGTCCACTCCCAAGAGACCCAGTACTTC